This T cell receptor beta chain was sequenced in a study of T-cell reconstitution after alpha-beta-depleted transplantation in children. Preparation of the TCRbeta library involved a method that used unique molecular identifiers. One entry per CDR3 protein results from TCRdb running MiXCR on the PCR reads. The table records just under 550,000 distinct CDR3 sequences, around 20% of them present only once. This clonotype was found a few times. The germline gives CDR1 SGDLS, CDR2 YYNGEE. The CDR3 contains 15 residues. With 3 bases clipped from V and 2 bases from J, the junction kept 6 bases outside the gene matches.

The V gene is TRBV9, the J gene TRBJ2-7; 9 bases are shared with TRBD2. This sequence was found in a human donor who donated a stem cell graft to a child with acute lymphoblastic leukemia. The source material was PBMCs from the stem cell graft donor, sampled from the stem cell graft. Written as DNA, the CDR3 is TGTGCCAGCAGCGAGGGGGGGACTAGCACCTACGAGCAGTACTTC. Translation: CASSEGGTSTYEQYF.